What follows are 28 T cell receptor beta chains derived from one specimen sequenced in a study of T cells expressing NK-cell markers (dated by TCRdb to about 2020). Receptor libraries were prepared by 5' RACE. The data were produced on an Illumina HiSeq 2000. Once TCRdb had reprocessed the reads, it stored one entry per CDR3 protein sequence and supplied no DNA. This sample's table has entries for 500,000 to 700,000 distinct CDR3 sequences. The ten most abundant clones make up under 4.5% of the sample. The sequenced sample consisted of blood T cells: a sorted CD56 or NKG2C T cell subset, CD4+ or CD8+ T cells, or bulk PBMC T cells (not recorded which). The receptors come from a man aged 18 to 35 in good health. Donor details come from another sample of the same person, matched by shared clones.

CDR3 residues: CASSIMGPTDTQYF. This chain uses TRBV19 with TRBJ2-3; absent DNA, TCRdb's TRBD1 call cannot be checked. Germline CDR1 is LNHDA and CDR2 is SQIVND (reference sequence). This CDR3 has 14 residues.

CDR3 region: CASSPKRERSYNEQFF. The chain links TRBV7-9 to TRBJ2-1. CDR3 size: 16 residues. CDR1 and CDR2 (germline): SEHNR, FQNEAQ (reference sequence).

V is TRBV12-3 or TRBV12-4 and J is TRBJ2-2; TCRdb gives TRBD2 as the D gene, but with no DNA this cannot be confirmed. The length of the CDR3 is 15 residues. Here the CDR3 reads CASSSRLAGTGELFF.

CDR3 protein: CASSEAGTDQPQHF. V is TRBV27 and J is TRBJ1-5; absent DNA, TCRdb's TRBD1 call cannot be checked. Germline V gene sequence: CDR1 MNHEY, CDR2 SMNVEV (reference sequence). This CDR3 region has 14 residues.

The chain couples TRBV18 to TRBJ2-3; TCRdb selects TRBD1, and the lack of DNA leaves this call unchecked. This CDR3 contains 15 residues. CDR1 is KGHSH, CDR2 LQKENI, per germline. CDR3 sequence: CASSPQAPSTDTQYF.

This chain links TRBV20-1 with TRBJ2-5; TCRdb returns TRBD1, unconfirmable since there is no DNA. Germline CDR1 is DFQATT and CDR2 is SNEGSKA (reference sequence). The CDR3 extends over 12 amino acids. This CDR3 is CSGGSGWETQYF.

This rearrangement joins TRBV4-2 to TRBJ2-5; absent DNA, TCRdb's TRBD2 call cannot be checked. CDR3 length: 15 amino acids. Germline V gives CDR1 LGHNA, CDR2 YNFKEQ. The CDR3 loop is CASSQGSAGQETQYF.

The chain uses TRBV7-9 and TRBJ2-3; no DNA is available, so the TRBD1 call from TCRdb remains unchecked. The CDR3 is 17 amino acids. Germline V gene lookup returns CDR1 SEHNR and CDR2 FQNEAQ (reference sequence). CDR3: CASRRVPRQGRTDTQYF.

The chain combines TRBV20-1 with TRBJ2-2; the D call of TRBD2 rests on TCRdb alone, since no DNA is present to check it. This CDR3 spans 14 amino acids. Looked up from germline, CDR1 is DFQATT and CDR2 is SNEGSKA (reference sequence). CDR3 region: CSAPERGNTGELFF.

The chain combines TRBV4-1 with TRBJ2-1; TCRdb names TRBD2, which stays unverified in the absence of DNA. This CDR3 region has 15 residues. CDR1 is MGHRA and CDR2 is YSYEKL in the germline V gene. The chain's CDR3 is CASSQAPPGSGEQFF.

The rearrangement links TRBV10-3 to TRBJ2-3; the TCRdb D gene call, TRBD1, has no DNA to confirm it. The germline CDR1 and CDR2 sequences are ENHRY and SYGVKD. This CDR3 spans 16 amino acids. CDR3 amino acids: CAISEWGQGASDTQYF.

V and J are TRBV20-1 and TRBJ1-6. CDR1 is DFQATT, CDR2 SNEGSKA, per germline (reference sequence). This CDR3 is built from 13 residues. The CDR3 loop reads CSAAGGYNSPLHF.

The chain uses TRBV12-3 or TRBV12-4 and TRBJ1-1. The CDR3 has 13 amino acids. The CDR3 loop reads CASSNARGTEAFF.

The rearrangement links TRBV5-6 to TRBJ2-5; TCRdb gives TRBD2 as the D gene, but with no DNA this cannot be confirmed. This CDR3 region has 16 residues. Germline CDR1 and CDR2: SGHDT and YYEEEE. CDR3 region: CASSLSGRADRETQYF.

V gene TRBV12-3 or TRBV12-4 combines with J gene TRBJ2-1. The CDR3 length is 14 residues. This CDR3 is CASSLWLDLGEQFF.

CDR3 amino acids: CASSLPPGTGGHEQFF. The genes are TRBV5-1 and TRBJ2-1; TCRdb proposes TRBD1, but this gene call is untestable without DNA. Per the germline V gene, CDR1 is SGHRS and CDR2 is YFSETQ. CDR3 length equals 16 residues.

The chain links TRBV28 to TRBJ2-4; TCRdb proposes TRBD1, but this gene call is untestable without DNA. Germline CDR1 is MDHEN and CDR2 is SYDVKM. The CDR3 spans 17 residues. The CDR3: CASTAWGQGLAKNIQYF.

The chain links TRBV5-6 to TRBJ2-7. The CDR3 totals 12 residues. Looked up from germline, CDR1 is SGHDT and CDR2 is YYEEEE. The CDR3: CASSLLGYEQYF.

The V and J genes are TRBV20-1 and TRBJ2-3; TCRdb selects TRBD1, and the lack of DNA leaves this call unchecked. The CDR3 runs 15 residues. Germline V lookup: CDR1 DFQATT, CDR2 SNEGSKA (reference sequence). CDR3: CSAGHGTGFADTQYF.

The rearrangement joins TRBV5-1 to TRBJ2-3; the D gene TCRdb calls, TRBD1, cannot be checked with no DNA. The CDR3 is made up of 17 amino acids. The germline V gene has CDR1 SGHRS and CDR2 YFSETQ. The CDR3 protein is CASSIASRDRPTDTQYF. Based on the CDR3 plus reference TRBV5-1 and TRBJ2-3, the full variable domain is KAGVTQTPRYLIKTRGQQVTLSCSPISGHRSVSWYQQTPGQGLQFLFEYFSETQRNKGNFPGRFSGRQFSNSRSEMNVSTLELGDSALYLCASSIASRDRPTDTQYFGPGTRLTVL.

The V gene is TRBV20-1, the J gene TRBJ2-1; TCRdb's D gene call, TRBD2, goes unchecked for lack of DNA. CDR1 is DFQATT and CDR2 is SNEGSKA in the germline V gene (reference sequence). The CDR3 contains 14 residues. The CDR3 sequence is CSARRTTGANEQFF.

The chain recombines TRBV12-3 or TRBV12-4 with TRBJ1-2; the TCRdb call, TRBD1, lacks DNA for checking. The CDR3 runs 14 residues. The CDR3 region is CASSQGTPNYGYTF.

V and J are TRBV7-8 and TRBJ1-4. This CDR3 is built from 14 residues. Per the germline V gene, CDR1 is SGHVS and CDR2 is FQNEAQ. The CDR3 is CASSPAGGGEKLFF.

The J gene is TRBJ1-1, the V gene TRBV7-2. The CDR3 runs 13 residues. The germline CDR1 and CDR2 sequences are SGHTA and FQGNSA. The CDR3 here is CASSPNLNTEAFF.

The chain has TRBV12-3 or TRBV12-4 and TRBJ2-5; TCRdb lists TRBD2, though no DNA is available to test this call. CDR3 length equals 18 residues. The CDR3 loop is CASSSTSGTSGRGETQYF.

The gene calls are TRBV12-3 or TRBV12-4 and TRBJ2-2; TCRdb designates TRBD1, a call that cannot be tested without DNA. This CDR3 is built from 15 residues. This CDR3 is CASSRSDRGSGELFF.

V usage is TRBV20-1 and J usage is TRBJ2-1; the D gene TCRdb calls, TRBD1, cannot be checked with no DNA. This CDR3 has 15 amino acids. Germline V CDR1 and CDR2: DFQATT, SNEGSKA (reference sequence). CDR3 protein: CSASGRTGVYNEQFF.

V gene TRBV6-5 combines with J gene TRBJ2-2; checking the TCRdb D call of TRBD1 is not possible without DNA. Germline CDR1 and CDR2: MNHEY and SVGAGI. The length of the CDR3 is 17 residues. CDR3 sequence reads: CASSSSQGNPNTGELFF.